The 20 T cell receptor beta chains below come from one sample, sequenced in a study of technical replicates of blood from several donors. The table came from immunoSEQ multiplex PCR; TCRdb's copy has only in-frame clones and leaves some out. Of over 80,000 clones detected, approximately 96% appear once; the ten largest clones hold about 0.35%. The sequencing input was T cells isolated from PBMCs. These receptors originate from a human donor in good health.

For the CDR3, the DNA is TGTGCCAGCAGCTTAGATCGGACTAGCGGGTCCTACAATGAGCAGTTCTTC. It translates to CASSLDRTSGSYNEQFF. The chain recombines TRBV7-8 with TRBJ2-1; 11 bases fit TRBD2. V lost 1 base, J lost 1 base, and 3 bases stayed unmatched. The germline V gene has CDR1 SGHVS and CDR2 FQNEAQ. CDR3 length: 17 residues. Using reference TRBV7-8 and TRBJ2-1 for the parts outside the CDR3, the full variable domain is GAGVSQSPRYKVAKRGQDVALRCDPISGHVSLFWYQQALGQGPEFLTYFQNEAQLDKSGLPSDRFFAERPEGSVSTLKIQRTQQEDSAVYLCASSLDRTSGSYNEQFFGPGTRLTVL.

The chain combines TRBV5-4 with TRBJ2-3; TRBD2 is a possible D gene (5 bases). V lost 2 bases and J lost 8, with 6 bases in between. CDR3 size: 11 residues. CDR1 and CDR2 from the germline V gene are SGHNT and YYREEE (reference sequence). The CDR3 coding sequence is TGTGCCAGCAGCTTAGAGGGTACGCAGTATTTT. This codes for CASSLEGTQYF. The full variable domain, its missing parts supplied by reference TRBV5-4 and TRBJ2-3, is ETGVTQSPTHLIKTRGQQVTLRCSSQSGHNTVSWYQQALGQGPQFIFQYYREEENGRGNFPPRFSGLQFPNYSSELNVNALELDDSALYLCASSLEGTQYFGPGTRLTVL.

This rearrangement joins TRBV27 to TRBJ1-1, with a possible D match to TRBD1 (6 bases). CDR1 is MNHEY and CDR2 is SMNVEV in the germline V gene (reference sequence). The CDR3 contains 14 residues. Trimming removed 4 bases from V and 1 base from J, with 10 bases in between. CDR3 in amino acids: CASSSRGWNTEAFF. The CDR3 bases are TGTGCCAGCAGTTCCAGGGGCTGGAACACTGAAGCTTTCTTT.

This chain connects TRBV7-3 to TRBJ2-3; 10 bases fit TRBD2. V shed 2 bases and J 1 base; nucleotides not matched to a gene: 0. Germline values: CDR1 SGHTA, CDR2 FQGTGA. This CDR3 is 15 amino acids long. CDR3 in amino acids: CASSLGTSGTDTQYF. The CDR3 nucleotides are TGTGCCAGCAGCTTAGGGACTAGCGGCACAGATACGCAGTATTTT.

The chain links TRBV7-3 to TRBJ2-3; 8 positions agree with TRBD1. V was clipped by 4 bases and J by 6 bases; unmatched bases: 12. The germline V gene encodes CDR1 SGHTA and CDR2 FQGTGA. The CDR3 contains 16 residues. CDR3 sequence: CASSSGTGAPPDTQYF. CDR3 nucleotide sequence: TGTGCCAGCAGCTCAGGGACAGGTGCCCCCCCGGATACGCAGTATTTT. Complete variable domain (other parts from reference TRBV7-3 and TRBJ2-3): GAGVSQTPSNKVTEKGKYVELRCDPISGHTALYWYRQSLGQGPEFLIYFQGTGAADDSGLPNDRFFAVRPEGSVSTLKIQRTERGDSAVYLCASSSGTGAPPDTQYFGPGTRLTVL.

V and J are TRBV5-1 and TRBJ2-7; a weak D match, TRBD2 (5 bases). The V gene lost 5 bases and the J gene lost 6 bases, with 9 bases spanning the gap. Germline V CDR1 and CDR2: SGHRS, YFSETQ. This CDR3 region has 11 residues. This CDR3 reads CASRSAGEQYF. CDR3 nucleotide sequence: TGCGCCAGCAGGTCGGCGGGCGAGCAGTACTTC.

The V gene is TRBV19, the J gene TRBJ2-1, with TRBD2 matching over 8 bases. Germline CDR1 and CDR2: LNHDA and SQIVND (reference sequence). V was pared by 1 base and J by 8 bases, with 7 bases of the junction left unmatched. This CDR3 has 15 amino acids. The DNA for the CDR3 is TGTGCCAGTAGTATAGGGGCGGGACTAGTTGATGAGCAGTTCTTC. Its protein product is CASSIGAGLVDEQFF. Combining the CDR3 with reference TRBV19 and TRBJ2-1 gives the whole variable domain DGGITQSPKYLFRKEGQNVTLSCEQNLNHDAMYWYRQDPGQGLRLIYYSQIVNDFQKGDIAEGYSVSREKKESFPLTVTSAQKNPTAFYLCASSIGAGLVDEQFFGPGTRLTVL.

The rearrangement joins TRBV6-6 to TRBJ2-3; a possible D gene is TRBD1 (6 bases). CDR1 MNHNY and CDR2 SVGAGI come from the germline V gene (reference sequence). This CDR3 comprises 16 residues. V was clipped by 5 bases and J by 1 base, with 16 bases between them. The DNA of the CDR3 is TGTGCCAGCAGTATTCACCGGGACACACGCACAGATACGCAGTATTTT. Protein: CASSIHRDTRTDTQYF.

This clone was seen a single time. J is TRBJ1-1 and V is TRBV6-5; no definite D call. The germline V and J ends were trimmed by 2 bases and 5 bases, with 9 bases remaining between them. The CDR3 covers 13 residues. Looked up from germline, CDR1 is MNHEY and CDR2 is SVGAGI. The CDR3 sequence: CASSYGGGTEAFF. In DNA form, the CDR3 reads TGTGCCAGCAGTTACGGAGGAGGGACTGAAGCTTTCTTT.

This clone was picked up one time. The chain couples TRBV19 to TRBJ2-1; D unclear. V was pared by 3 bases and J by 8 bases, with 17 bases between. CDR1 LNHDA and CDR2 SQIVND come from the germline V gene (reference sequence). The CDR3 is 15 amino acids. The CDR3 loop reads CASSIVLLSPHEQFF. The CDR3 DNA reads TGTGCCAGTAGTATCGTTCTACTATCGCCTCATGAGCAGTTCTTC.

The chain carries TRBV7-3 and TRBJ2-1, with TRBD2 matching over 8 bases. J was trimmed by 7 bases and V by 1 base; bases with no gene match: 9. Germline V CDR1 and CDR2: SGHTA, FQGTGA. This CDR3 spans 16 amino acids. CDR3 residues: CASSLNRAGARNEQFF. DNA for the CDR3: TGTGCCAGCAGCTTAAATAGAGCGGGGGCTCGGAATGAGCAGTTCTTC.

This clone came up once. V usage is TRBV29-1 and J usage is TRBJ2-5; TRBD1 aligns across 7 bases. Looked up from germline, CDR1 is SQVTM and CDR2 is ANQGSEA. V lost 3 bases, J lost 4 bases, and 8 bases stayed unmatched. This CDR3 has 14 amino acids. The CDR3 DNA reads TGCAGCGTTGATGAACAGGGGAGAACAGAGACCCAGTACTTC. Translated: CSVDEQGRTETQYF.

The V and J genes are TRBV10-3 and TRBJ1-2; D is ambiguous. The V gene lost 0 bases and the J gene lost 5 bases, with 13 bases spanning the gap. CDR1 is ENHRY and CDR2 is SYGVKD in the germline V gene. The CDR3 is made up of 15 amino acids. The CDR3 DNA reads TGTGCCATCAGTGAGTCGATCTTAGCTGCGTATGGCTACACCTTC. Translation: CAISESILAAYGYTF.

This clone was found once. The chain joins TRBV29-1 to TRBJ2-1; tentatively, D is TRBD1 (6 bases). Per the germline V gene, CDR1 is SQVTM and CDR2 is ANQGSEA. The length of the CDR3 is 10 residues. The CDR3 loop is CGGDNNEQFF. DNA of the CDR3: TGCGGGGGCGACAACAATGAGCAGTTCTTC.

In DNA form, the CDR3 reads TGTGCCAGCAGTAGGACAGGAAATCAGCCCCAGCATTTT. Its protein product is CASSRTGNQPQHF. The rearrangement uses TRBV28 and TRBJ1-5; 7 bases match TRBD1. CDR1 and CDR2 from the germline V gene are MDHEN and SYDVKM. The CDR3 has 13 residues. The trim removed 5 bases at V and 4 bases at J, leaving 2 bases unmatched.

This clone was found once. The chain combines TRBV5-4 with TRBJ1-1; tentatively, D is TRBD1 (5 bases). The CDR3 is 15 amino acids. With 6 bases removed from V and 0 bases from J, the gap between germline ends came to 15 bases. Germline CDR1 reads SGHNT; CDR2 reads YYREEE (reference sequence). This CDR3 reads CASKRGEGVNTEAFF. In DNA, the CDR3 is TGTGCCAGCAAACGCGGGGAAGGGGTGAACACTGAAGCTTTCTTT.

The chain uses TRBV7-9 and TRBJ1-2; 7 positions agree with TRBD1. Germline V CDR1 and CDR2: SEHNR, FQNEAQ (reference sequence). J lost 2 bases, V lost 5 bases, and 8 bases had no gene match. This CDR3 comprises 15 residues. The CDR3 here is CASSPRGYVNYGYTF. As DNA, the CDR3 is TGTGCCAGCAGCCCCAGGGGGTACGTGAACTATGGCTACACCTTC.

The rearrangement links TRBV5-1 to TRBJ2-7, with D possibly matching TRBD2 (5 bases). This CDR3 contains 15 residues. Trimming stripped 4 bases from V and 9 bases from J, with 23 bases between. The germline gives CDR1 SGHRS, CDR2 YFSETQ. CDR3 loop: CASSPVEGAQSGQYF. The CDR3 DNA is TGCGCCAGCAGCCCGGTCGAGGGAGCTCAATCCGGGCAGTACTTC.

The rearrangement links TRBV5-1 to TRBJ2-6, with D possibly matching TRBD2 (6 bases). Germline CDR1 SGHRS, CDR2 YFSETQ. The length of the CDR3 is 17 residues. Between the trimmed V and J ends, which lost 3 bases and 0 bases, there was a span of 13 bases. For the CDR3, the DNA is TGCGCCAGCAGCTCTAGCGTAGCGAGCTCTGGGGCCAACGTCCTGACTTTC. The encoded protein is CASSSSVASSGANVLTF.

In DNA, the CDR3 is TGTGCCAGCAGCTCCGACAGGGGCTTGAGGGAGCAGTACTTC. It encodes CASSSDRGLREQYF. The gene calls are TRBV7-9 and TRBJ2-7, with 8 positions matching TRBD1. CDR1 is SEHNR, CDR2 FQNEAQ, per germline (reference sequence). The CDR3 loop spans 14 amino acids. With V trimmed by 4 bases and J by 7 bases, 9 bases remained unmatched.